This TCR beta chain was retrieved from a study of T-cell memory formation after mild COVID-19. This clonotype was observed a few times. Antigen specificity is unknown. cDNA libraries for TCR alpha and TCR beta, carrying sample barcodes and UMIs, came from 5'RACE with constant-segment primers. TCRdb processed the 5' RACE reads anew with MiXCR; each CDR3 protein has one entry. The sample has approximately 580,000 distinct CDR3 sequences, about a fifth seen once. General study points: The study found contracting CD4+ clones mainly in CM and EM and contracting CD8+ clones in EMRA. Clones that got smaller from day 15 to 85 had even CD4/CD8, while clones growing later tipped toward CD4+. The finding that pre-infection memory included some responding clones suggested that cross-reactive memory joined.

There are 13 residues in the CDR3. In germline, CDR1 is SGHRS, CDR2 YFSETQ. Trimming cost V 3 bases and J 5 bases, with 12 bases left between them. Source material: PBMCs or a T cell subset sorted from them (not recorded which). The chain has TRBV5-1 and TRBJ2-7; possible D gene TRBD1, 6 bases. The sequence came from an adult woman who had mild COVID-19 (a few samples of this study predate the infection). Cell type and time point are not known. The CDR3 is CASSSGQPNEQYF. The CDR3 region has the DNA TGCGCCAGCAGCTCAGGACAGCCCAACGAGCAGTACTTC. The complete variable domain, with remaining parts taken from reference TRBV5-1 and TRBJ2-7, reads KAGVTQTPRYLIKTRGQQVTLSCSPISGHRSVSWYQQTPGQGLQFLFEYFSETQRNKGNFPGRFSGRQFSNSRSEMNVSTLELGDSALYLCASSSGQPNEQYFGPGTRLTVT.